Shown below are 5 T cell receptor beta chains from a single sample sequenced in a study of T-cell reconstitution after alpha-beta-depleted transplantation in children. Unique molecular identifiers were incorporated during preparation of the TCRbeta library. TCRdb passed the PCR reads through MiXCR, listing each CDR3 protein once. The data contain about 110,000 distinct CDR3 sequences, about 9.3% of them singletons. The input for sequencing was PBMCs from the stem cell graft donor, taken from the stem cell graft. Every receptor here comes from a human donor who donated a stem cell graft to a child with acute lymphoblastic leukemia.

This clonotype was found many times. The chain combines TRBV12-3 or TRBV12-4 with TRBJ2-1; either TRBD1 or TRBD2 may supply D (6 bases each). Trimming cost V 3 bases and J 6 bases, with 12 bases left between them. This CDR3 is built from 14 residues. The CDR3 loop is CASSLRGVGNEQFF. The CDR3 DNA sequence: TGTGCCAGCAGTTTGAGGGGGGTGGGCAATGAGCAGTTCTTC.

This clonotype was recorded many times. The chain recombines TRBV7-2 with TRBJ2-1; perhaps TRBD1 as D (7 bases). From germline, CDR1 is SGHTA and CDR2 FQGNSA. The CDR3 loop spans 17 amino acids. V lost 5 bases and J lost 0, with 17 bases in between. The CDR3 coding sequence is TGTGCCAGCAGCCGCGGAGGGGGCAGGGTCTCCTACAATGAGCAGTTCTTC. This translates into CASSRGGGRVSYNEQFF.

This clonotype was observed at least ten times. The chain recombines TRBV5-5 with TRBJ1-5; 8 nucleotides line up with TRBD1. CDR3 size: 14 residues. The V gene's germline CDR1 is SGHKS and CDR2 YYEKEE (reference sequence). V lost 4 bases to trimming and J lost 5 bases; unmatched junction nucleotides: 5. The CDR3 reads CASSRTGRDQPQHF. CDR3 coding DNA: TGTGCCAGCAGCCGGACAGGGAGAGATCAGCCCCAGCATTTT.

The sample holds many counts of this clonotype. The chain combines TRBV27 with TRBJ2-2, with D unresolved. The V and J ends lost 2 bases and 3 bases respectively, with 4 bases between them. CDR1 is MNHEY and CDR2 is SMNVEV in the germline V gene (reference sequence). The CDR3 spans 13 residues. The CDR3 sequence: CASSLRYTGELFF. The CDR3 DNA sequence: TGTGCCAGCAGTTTACGGTACACCGGGGAGCTGTTTTTT.

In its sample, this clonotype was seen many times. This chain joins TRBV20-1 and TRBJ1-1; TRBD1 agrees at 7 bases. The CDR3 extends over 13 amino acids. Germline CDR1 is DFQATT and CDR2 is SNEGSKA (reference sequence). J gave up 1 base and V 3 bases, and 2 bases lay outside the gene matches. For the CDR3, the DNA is TGCAGTGCTAGTCGGACAGGGAACACTGAAGCTTTCTTT. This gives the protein CSASRTGNTEAFF.